The clone carrying this TCR beta chain was counted once. Its target is unknown. At one boundary the junction diverges from the germline segment, which might be a read error. This entry belongs to a study of glioma-infiltrating T cells. Study-wide background: Sequencing aimed for about 4.5- to 11-fold coverage of about a million peripheral T cells.

From germline, CDR1 is SNHLY and CDR2 FYNNEI. The CDR3 covers 16 residues. Using RNA template, CDR3s of TCR alpha and beta were amplified with iRepertoire arm-PCR. One-step reverse transcription and amplification started from roughly 100-400 ng of tissue mRNA or PBMC total RNA. A single record per CDR3 protein comes from TCRdb applying MiXCR to the multiplex PCR reads. The profile shows 300,000 to 450,000 distinct CDR3 sequences, more than 35% of them singletons. Study findings and constraints: Above-expected tissue-blood divergence occurred in all gliomas, most in low-grade ones. Shared blood CDR3 signature motifs marked patients with low tissue-blood divergence.

The V gene is TRBV2, the J gene TRBJ1-1, with 7 bases lining up with TRBD1. The TCR was taken from a human donor with low-grade glioma or glioblastoma, undergoing nonglioma brain surgery, or in good health (not recorded which). Material: glioma tissue, nonneoplastic brain tissue, or PBMCs (not recorded which). The CDR3: CASSPGTALRNAEAFF. Written as DNA, the CDR3 is TGTGCCAGCAGTCCGGGGACAGCACTTAGGAACGCTGAAGCTTTCTTT.